The 5 T cell receptor beta chains reported below all come from one sample, sequenced in a study of STAT5B mutations in CD4+ large granular lymphocyte leukemia. Measured with immunoSEQ multiplex PCR; TCRdb has only the in-frame clones, and not every one. The data hold some 30,000 clones, with 68% observed a single time. The sample taken for sequencing was CD4+ T cells from blood buffy coats. These receptors came from a human donor in good health.

The CDR3 here is CASSYDLAGAQNIQYF. The CDR3 region has the DNA TGTGCCAGCAGTTACGATCTAGCGGGGGCCCAAAACATTCAGTACTTC. The chain is built from TRBV6-6 and TRBJ2-4; 10 nucleotides match TRBD2. V shed 2 bases and J 5 bases; nucleotides not matched to a gene: 6. From germline, CDR1 is MNHNY and CDR2 SVGAGI (reference sequence). This CDR3 region has 16 residues.

The V call is TRBV4-1, the J call TRBJ2-3; 11 nucleotides align to TRBD2. Germline CDR1 MGHRA, CDR2 YSYEKL. CDR3 size: 16 residues. The V gene end was trimmed by 3 bases and the J gene end by 2 bases; junction bases not matched to a gene: 4. CDR3 region: CASSQRLAGPTDTQYF. CDR3 coding DNA: TGCGCCAGCAGCCAGAGACTAGCGGGGCCCACAGATACGCAGTATTTT.

The chain links TRBV27 to TRBJ1-6, with TRBD1 identical over 8 bases. This CDR3 spans 17 amino acids. Germline CDR1 MNHEY, CDR2 SMNVEV (reference sequence). J gave up 7 bases and V 5 bases, and 13 bases lay outside the gene matches. CDR3 bases: TGTGCCAGCAGTCAGCCGGGACAGGCAAAGAGGAATTCACCCCTCCACTTT. Translation gives CASSQPGQAKRNSPLHF.

This clone has only a few counts. The rearrangement joins TRBV19 to TRBJ1-2; D not certain. V was cut by 6 bases and J by 4 bases, with 12 bases left in between. Germline CDR1 LNHDA, CDR2 SQIVND (reference sequence). The CDR3 has 13 residues. The CDR3 is CASSTGRSYGYTF. CDR3 coding DNA: TGTGCCAGTAGCACGGGGAGGTCCTATGGCTACACCTTC.

This clone was recorded only once. The rearrangement uses TRBV5-1 and TRBJ2-3; no clear D gene. This CDR3 has 15 amino acids. Germline V CDR1 and CDR2: SGHRS, YFSETQ. V dropped 4 bases and J dropped 0 bases, with 12 bases sitting between them. Here the CDR3 reads CASSLTGPSTDTQYF. The CDR3 DNA reads as TGCGCCAGCAGCCTGACTGGTCCTAGCACAGATACGCAGTATTTT.